This TCR beta chain is from a study of OX40 agonist ivuxolimab in advanced cancers. Findings and limits, study-wide: Dosing at 0.1 to 3.0 mg/kg was accompanied by clonal expansion of CD4+ and CD8+ blood T cells by week 6.

CDR1 and CDR2 (germline): MDHEN, SYDVKM. The CDR3 spans 17 residues. V was pared by 5 bases and J by 6 bases, with 25 bases between. TCRdb's table, derived via immunoSEQ multiplex PCR, lists solely in-frame clones and lacks some. Counted here are 14,000 to 15,000 clones, roughly 77% occurring once; the ten biggest clones make up more than 30%. Patients were ineligible given autoimmune disease history or systemic immunosuppression. Within the sample, this clone is medium-sized (0.01 to 0.1%). The target antigen is unknown. V usage is TRBV28 and J usage is TRBJ1-1; no clear D gene. The TCR sequence derives from an adult with an advanced solid tumor such as melanoma, head and neck, liver or kidney cancer. The sequences come from CD4+ or CD8+ T cells sorted from blood, collected in a trial of the OX40 agonist ivuxolimab. The CDR3 DNA follows: TGTGCCAGCAGTCCCAACGCGTGGGGTAGGGTTTTTTCTGAAGCTTTCTTT. This gives the protein CASSPNAWGRVFSEAFF. The whole variable domain, filled in from reference TRBV28 and TRBJ1-1, reads DVKVTQSSRYLVKRTGEKVFLECVQDMDHENMFWYRQDPGLGLRLIYFSYDVKMKEKGDIPEGYSVSREKKERFSLILESASTNQTSMYLCASSPNAWGRVFSEAFFGQGTRLTVV.